The 18 T cell receptor beta chains presented below share a single source sample, sequenced in a study of shared clonotypes between healthy human individuals. Naive CD8 isolation took CD45RO-negative cells positively selected for CCR7 and excluded terminally differentiated effector memory CD45RA+ cells. Using immunoSEQ multiplex PCR, the repertoire was profiled, and TCRdb retains in-frame clones only, with some absent. In the table there are hundreds of thousands of clones, around 95% of which are singletons. The source material was naive CD8+ T cells sorted from blood. The receptors derive from a woman younger than 45 in good health.

This sequence joins TRBV4-1 and TRBJ1-3; unclear D gene. The CDR3 spans 14 residues. Between the trimmed V and J ends, which lost 1 base and 4 bases, there was a span of 8 bases. Germline V gene lookup returns CDR1 MGHRA and CDR2 YSYEKL. This CDR3 is CASSQVPGGNTIYF. The CDR3, as DNA: TGCGCCAGCAGCCAAGTACCTGGAGGAAACACCATATATTTT.

The J gene is TRBJ2-3, the V gene TRBV27; D is tentatively TRBD1 or TRBD2 (5 bases each). Germline V gene data show CDR1 as MNHEY and CDR2 as SMNVEV (reference sequence). Trimming removed 3 bases at V and 2 bases at J, with 15 bases between. The CDR3 runs to 16 residues. DNA for the CDR3: TGTGCCAGCAGTTTCGGGACCGCCGGGTCCACAGATACGCAGTATTTT. Its translation: CASSFGTAGSTDTQYF.

This chain joins TRBV19 and TRBJ2-1; TRBD2 agrees at 12 bases. This CDR3 spans 16 amino acids. With V trimmed by 4 bases and J by 6 bases, 7 bases remained unmatched. CDR1 and CDR2 (germline): LNHDA, SQIVND (reference sequence). The CDR3 sequence: CASSSRGLAGGNEQFF. For the CDR3, the DNA is TGTGCCAGTAGTAGCCGGGGACTAGCGGGCGGCAATGAGCAGTTCTTC.

The chain carries TRBV6-1 and TRBJ1-5; D is ambiguous. This CDR3 has 15 amino acids. The V gene's germline CDR1 is MNHNS and CDR2 SASEGT. V shed 7 bases and J shed 1 base, with 14 bases lying between them. CDR3 residues: CASTIGGISNQPQHF. The CDR3 DNA is TGTGCCAGCACCATAGGAGGGATCAGCAATCAGCCCCAGCATTTT.

The count of this clone is one. As DNA, the CDR3 is TGTGCCAGCAGTTTAGTTGCAGGGCTCTCCTACGAGCAGTACTTC. This codes for CASSLVAGLSYEQYF. The chain employs TRBV28 and TRBJ2-7, with D possibly TRBD1 on 5 matching bases. Trimming took 2 bases from V and 0 from J, leaving 11 bases between them. CDR3 length: 15 amino acids. The germline V gene encodes CDR1 MDHEN and CDR2 SYDVKM.

The V and J genes are TRBV7-9 and TRBJ1-1, with 9 bases lining up with TRBD1. With V trimmed by 7 bases and J by 5 bases, 14 bases remained unmatched. CDR3 length equals 16 residues. CDR1 and CDR2 from the germline V gene are SEHNR and FQNEAQ (reference sequence). The CDR3 nucleotides read TGTGCCAGCACCACGACCCGGGACAGGGATGATACTGAAGCTTTCTTT. The encoded protein is CASTTTRDRDDTEAFF.

Written as DNA, the CDR3 is TGCGCCAGCAGTTGGGCATTCAGCTACGAGCAGTACTTC. Amino acid sequence: CASSWAFSYEQYF. The chain joins TRBV5-1 to TRBJ2-7; D is unclear. The length of the CDR3 is 13 residues. Germline CDR1 is SGHRS and CDR2 is YFSETQ. V lost 5 bases and J lost 3, with 12 bases in between.

This chain joins TRBV7-9 and TRBJ1-5; D is undetermined. CDR1 and CDR2 from the germline V gene are SEHNR and FQNEAQ (reference sequence). CDR3 length: 13 residues. V gave up 5 bases and J gave up 4 bases, with 9 bases separating them. The CDR3 nucleotides are TGTGCCAGCAGCCTTAACTCGAATCAGCCCCAGCATTTT. Translated, it gives CASSLNSNQPQHF.

This sequence joins TRBV27 and TRBJ2-1; D is undetermined. Trimming removed 3 bases from V and 6 bases from J, with 9 bases in between. Germline V gene lookup returns CDR1 MNHEY and CDR2 SMNVEV (reference sequence). The CDR3 is 13 residues long. CDR3 sequence: CASSFTSVNEQFF. For the CDR3, the DNA is TGTGCCAGCAGTTTTACCTCGGTCAATGAGCAGTTCTTC.

J is TRBJ2-2 and V is TRBV29-1; D may be TRBD1 (5 bases). This CDR3 spans 12 amino acids. Germline lookup yields CDR1 SQVTM and CDR2 ANQGSEA. Trimming stripped 4 bases from V and 7 bases from J, with 10 bases between. The CDR3 here is CSVGGANGELFF. CDR3 nucleotide sequence: TGCAGCGTTGGTGGGGCGAACGGGGAGCTGTTTTTT.

This clone has a single count. The chain carries TRBV5-6 and TRBJ2-7; 8 bases are a match to TRBD2. CDR1 SGHDT and CDR2 YYEEEE come from the germline V gene. V shed 4 bases and J 4 bases; nucleotides not matched to a gene: 13. The CDR3 sequence is 16 residues long. The CDR3 DNA reads TGTGCCAGCAGCAATGAAGCTGGACTAGCAGTTTACGAGCAGTACTTC. Protein product: CASSNEAGLAVYEQYF.

This clone was seen a single time. This rearrangement joins TRBV27 to TRBJ2-7, with D possibly called TRBD1 or TRBD2 (5 bases each). V was cut by 0 bases and J by 0 bases, with 12 bases left in between. The V gene's germline CDR1 is MNHEY and CDR2 SMNVEV (reference sequence). CDR3 length: 16 amino acids. For the CDR3, the DNA is TGTGCCAGCAGTTTATCGTTCGGGACCCTCTCCTACGAGCAGTACTTC. Its protein product is CASSLSFGTLSYEQYF.

The chain joins TRBV7-9 to TRBJ1-4; no firm D call. Germline V lookup: CDR1 SEHNR, CDR2 FQNEAQ (reference sequence). Deletions cut 3 bases from V and 3 bases from J, with 8 bases between. The CDR3 extends over 14 amino acids. DNA of the CDR3: TGTGCCAGCAGCTTCGTTGGGCCTAATGAAAAACTGTTTTTT. It specifies CASSFVGPNEKLFF.

Concerning this clone: Other DNA sequences within the sample encode an identical CDR3. This chain links TRBV6-5 with TRBJ2-7, with no clear D. This CDR3 is built from 15 residues. Germline CDR1 MNHEY, CDR2 SVGAGI. V lost 0 bases and J 1 base, leaving 10 bases between the germline ends. CDR3 in DNA: TGTGCCAGCAGTTACTCGACCGGACCATCCTACGAGCAGTACTTC. Translated: CASSYSTGPSYEQYF.

V usage is TRBV7-9 and J usage is TRBJ1-4, with a possible D match to TRBD1 (5 bases). The V end lost 10 bases, the J end lost 0 bases, and 21 bases lay between the germline ends. Looked up from germline, CDR1 is SEHNR and CDR2 is FQNEAQ (reference sequence). There are 17 residues in the CDR3. CDR3 nucleotides: TGTGCCACCCAGCCCCAGGGAGTTACGGCAACTAATGAAAAACTGTTTTTT. It codes for CATQPQGVTATNEKLFF. The full variable domain, rest sourced from reference TRBV7-9 and TRBJ1-4, is DTGVSQNPRHKITKRGQNVTFRCDPISEHNRLYWYRQTLGQGPEFLTYFQNEAQLEKSRLLSDRFSAERPKGSFSTLEIQRTEQGDSAMYLCATQPQGVTATNEKLFFGSGTQLSVL.

This clone was observed once. The chain uses TRBV27 and TRBJ2-1; D is possibly TRBD1 (6 bases). The CDR3 sequence is 14 residues long. Per germline, CDR1 MNHEY and CDR2 SMNVEV (reference sequence). The V gene lost 0 bases and the J gene lost 6 bases, with 9 bases spanning the gap. The CDR3 DNA sequence: TGTGCCAGCAGTTTATCCAGGGGAAGCAATGAGCAGTTCTTC. This codes for CASSLSRGSNEQFF.

The genes are TRBV27 and TRBJ2-1; weak D call: TRBD2 (6 bases). This CDR3 contains 17 residues. Between the trimmed V and J ends, which lost 5 bases and 5 bases, there was a span of 22 bases. Germline CDR1 MNHEY, CDR2 SMNVEV (reference sequence). CDR3 DNA sequence: TGTGCCAGCAGTCCCGAGATTTTATTCGGGAGCCACAATGAGCAGTTCTTC. Residues: CASSPEILFGSHNEQFF.

About this clone: A junction end diverges from the germline sequence, so it may reflect a read error. This sequence joins TRBV5-4 and TRBJ2-1; D is perhaps TRBD1 (5 bases). There are 11 residues in the CDR3. The germline V gene encodes CDR1 SGHNT and CDR2 YYREEE (reference sequence). CDR3 bases: TGTGCCAGCAGCTTGGAAGGACAAGGGCTCTTC. This encodes CASSLEGQGLF.